The T cell receptor (beta chain) described here comes from a study of T cells in localized non-small cell lung cancer. Regarding the study as a whole: There was an association of higher blood T cell density with longer overall survival. Out of the top 100 tumor clones, a median approximately 57 were seen in adjacent lung. Of the tissues analyzed, uninvolved adjacent lung showed maximal T cell clonality, greater than tumor.

This clone was observed a few times. Its antigen is not known. Method: immunoSEQ multiplex PCR; TCRdb's copy keeps in-frame clones and lacks some. The table shows fewer than 40,000 clones, with approximately 81% occurring only once. The CDR3 extends over 14 amino acids. The V end was cut by 0 bases, the J end by 4 bases, with 7 bases between. CDR1 is SGHRS and CDR2 is YFSETQ in the germline V gene. The chain joins TRBV5-1 to TRBJ1-4; D gene uncertain. The sequence came from a male donor older than 55 with stage II squamous cell lung carcinoma. Sequencing was performed on peripheral blood, taken before any cancer treatment. CDR3 sequence reads: CASSLEPDNEKLFF. The CDR3 bases are TGCGCCAGCAGCTTGGAACCGGATAATGAAAAACTGTTTTTT.